These T cell receptor beta chains were read from a single sample in a study of blood T cell repertoires in COVID-19. The repertoire was sequenced with immunoSEQ multiplex PCR; TCRdb's copy has only in-frame clones and lacks some. The sample shows 200,000 to 250,000 clones, over 90% of them seen only once. The sample comprised peripheral blood. The receptor set was obtained from a man aged 30 to 45 with COVID-19, enrolled during active disease. CDR3s include the opening cysteine and the closing phenylalanine or tryptophan. Fields, in order: V gene, D gene, J gene, clone size, CDR3 protein, CDR3 DNA. A D gene is named only where the DNA matches it firmly. Not all rows give a size; the values are once, few, many and, for expanded clones, a class.

TRBV9	.	TRBJ1-1	.	CASSVDAGLEAFF	TGTGCCAGCAGCGTAGATGCAGGGCTTGAAGCTTTCTTT
TRBV18	TRBD1	TRBJ2-7	.	CASSPIEGAQEQYF	TGTGCCAGCTCACCAATCGAGGGGGCGCAGGAGCAGTACTTC
TRBV3-1/TRBV3-2	.	TRBJ1-2	.	CASSPTPSYGYTF	TGTGCCAGCAGCCCCACGCCCAGTTATGGCTACACCTTC
TRBV9	.	TRBJ1-4	.	CASSTQGGVLFF	TGTGCCAGCAGCACACAGGGTGGAGTACTGTTTTTT
TRBV7-2	.	TRBJ1-2	few	CASSLVDVGNYGYTF	TGTGCCAGCAGCTTAGTCGACGTCGGGAACTATGGCTACACCTTC
TRBV4-2	TRBD1	TRBJ1-4	.	CASSQEGWTGPSTTNEKLFF	TGTGCCAGCAGCCAAGAGGGATGGACAGGGCCTAGTACAACTAATGAAAAACTGTTTTTT
TRBV7-3	.	TRBJ1-1	.	CASSGQQGTEAFF	TGTGCCAGCAGCGGTCAGCAGGGGACTGAAGCTTTCTTT
TRBV28	.	TRBJ1-2	.	CASSLLQDGYTF	TGTGCCAGCAGTTTACTACAGGATGGCTACACCTTC
TRBV3-1/TRBV3-2	.	TRBJ2-1	.	CASRNESLTYNEQFF	TGTGCCAGCAGGAACGAGTCCCTTACTTACAATGAGCAGTTCTTC
TRBV19	.	TRBJ1-5	.	CASSIVRQRYQPQHF	TGTGCCAGTAGTATCGTTAGACAGAGGTATCAGCCCCAGCATTTT
TRBV6-2/TRBV6-3	TRBD2	TRBJ2-5	.	CASSYGGGTLETQYF	TGTGCCAGCAGTTATGGCGGGGGGACCCTAGAGACCCAGTACTTC
TRBV7-9	.	TRBJ2-3	.	CASSLRGRSTDTQYF	TGTGCCAGCAGCCTCAGGGGAAGGAGCACAGATACGCAGTATTTT
TRBV3-1/TRBV3-2	TRBD1	TRBJ2-7	.	CASSQEGQSSYEQYF	TGTGCCAGCAGCCAAGAGGGACAGAGCTCCTACGAGCAGTACTTC
TRBV6-7	TRBD1	TRBJ1-2	.	CASSYLGDRGGYGYTF	TGTGCCAGCAGTTACTTAGGGGACAGGGGCGGCTATGGCTACACCTTC
TRBV7-9	.	TRBJ1-5	.	CASSSTENQPQHF	TGTGCCAGCAGCTCGACAGAGAATCAGCCCCAGCATTTT
TRBV19	TRBD1	TRBJ2-5	.	CASSSLGQGEETQYF	TGTGCCAGTAGTTCCCTCGGACAGGGAGAAGAGACCCAGTACTTC
TRBV30	.	TRBJ2-1	once	CAHRPTTYNEQFF	TGTGCCCATCGGCCCACTACCTACAATGAGCAGTTCTTC
TRBV5-5	.	TRBJ1-1	.	CASSPGMNTEAFF	TGTGCCAGCAGCCCCGGGATGAACACTGAAGCTTTCTTT
TRBV6-6	.	TRBJ1-5	.	CASSLDRQPQHF	TGTGCCAGCAGTCTAGATCGTCAGCCCCAGCATTTT
TRBV11-2	.	TRBJ1-1	.	CASSPRQENTEAFF	TGTGCCAGCAGCCCAAGACAGGAGAACACTGAAGCTTTCTTT
TRBV14	TRBD1	TRBJ2-7	.	CASSHRGQGPYEQYF	TGTGCCAGCAGCCACCGGGGACAGGGTCCGTACGAGCAGTACTTC
TRBV5-1	TRBD1	TRBJ1-4	.	CASSWTGGNEKLFF	TGCGCCAGCAGCTGGACAGGGGGTAATGAAAAACTGTTTTTT
TRBV4-1	TRBD2	TRBJ2-1	few	CASSQSGTSGGPSYNEQFF	TGCGCCAGCAGCCAGTCCGGGACTAGCGGGGGGCCCTCCTACAATGAGCAGTTCTTC
TRBV2	.	TRBJ1-2	.	CASSIQDHGYTF	TGTGCCAGCAGTATCCAGGATCATGGCTACACCTTC
TRBV5-1	TRBD1	TRBJ2-5	.	CASSLAGQISEAQYF	TGCGCCAGCAGCTTGGCGGGACAGATATCGGAGGCCCAGTACTTC
TRBV13	TRBD2	TRBJ2-3	.	CASSLGLAGGDTQYF	TGTGCCAGCAGCTTAGGCCTAGCGGGGGGTGATACGCAGTATTTT
TRBV19	.	TRBJ2-4	.	CASRAPISGAKNIQYF	TGTGCCAGTAGGGCCCCAATATCAGGGGCCAAAAACATTCAGTACTTC
TRBV5-5	.	TRBJ2-3	.	CASSLAGDTQYF	TGTGCCAGCAGCTTGGCGGGGGATACGCAGTATTTT
TRBV6-5	.	TRBJ1-4	.	CASRLDRTTNEKLFF	TGTGCCAGCCGCTTAGACAGGACAACTAATGAAAAACTGTTTTTT
TRBV6-5	TRBD1	TRBJ1-5	.	CASTPGQSNQPQHF	TGTGCCAGCACCCCGGGACAGAGCAATCAGCCCCAGCATTTT
TRBV7-9	.	TRBJ1-6	.	CASSPQQGGTGNSPLHF	TGTGCCAGCAGCCCCCAGCAGGGAGGTACAGGAAATTCACCCCTCCACTTT
TRBV10-3	.	TRBJ1-2	.	CAIKAGENYGYTF	TGTGCCATCAAGGCAGGGGAGAACTATGGCTACACCTTC
TRBV9	.	TRBJ1-2	once	CASSVVPGSPSGGYTF	TGTGCCAGCAGCGTGGTACCGGGATCCCCATCGGGTGGCTACACCTTC
TRBV5-5	.	TRBJ1-1	.	CASSLEWGVSEAFF	TGTGCCAGCAGCTTGGAGTGGGGAGTCTCTGAAGCTTTCTTT
TRBV19	.	TRBJ2-1	.	CASTVGPVNEQFF	TGTGCCAGTACGGTGGGGCCGGTTAATGAGCAGTTCTTC
TRBV20-1	.	TRBJ2-1	.	CSASVSGISYNEQFF	TGCAGTGCTAGTGTCTCGGGGATCTCCTACAATGAGCAGTTCTTC
TRBV11-2	.	TRBJ1-1	.	CASSLVAGVTEAFF	TGTGCCAGCAGCTTAGTGGCAGGGGTCACTGAAGCTTTCTTT
TRBV9	.	TRBJ1-2	.	CASSAGANYGYTF	TGTGCCAGCAGCGCCGGGGCTAACTATGGCTACACCTTC
TRBV15	TRBD1	TRBJ1-6	.	CATSGGQGHSPLHF	TGTGCCACCAGCGGAGGACAGGGCCATTCACCCCTCCACTTT
TRBV11-3	TRBD2	TRBJ2-2	.	CASSMQRGGSTGELFF	TGTGCCAGCAGCATGCAGCGGGGGGGCAGTACCGGGGAGCTGTTTTTT
TRBV4-1	.	TRBJ1-5	.	CASSRAIARLGNQPQHF	TGCGCCAGCAGCCGGGCCATTGCCAGGCTTGGCAATCAGCCCCAGCATTTT
TRBV24-1	.	TRBJ1-1	once	CATRAGGDAGTEAFF	TGTGCCACCCGGGCGGGGGGCGACGCGGGCACTGAAGCTTTCTTT
TRBV5-5	.	TRBJ2-1	.	CASSLAGRGSDNEQFF	TGTGCCAGCAGCTTGGCCGGACGGGGGTCGGACAATGAGCAGTTCTTC
TRBV19	.	TRBJ1-1	.	CASRIPTEAFF	TGTGCCAGTAGAATACCGACTGAAGCTTTCTTT
TRBV11-2	.	TRBJ1-3	.	CASSPTGWGWDTIYF	TGTGCCAGCAGCCCAACAGGGTGGGGATGGGACACCATATATTTT
TRBV2	.	TRBJ2-5	.	CASSEGQAWETQYF	TGTGCCAGCAGTGAAGGTCAGGCGTGGGAGACCCAGTACTTC